This T cell receptor (beta chain) was sequenced in a study of T cell responses to AZD1222 COVID-19 vaccine. Trimming took 5 bases from V and 5 from J; bases not matched to a gene: 7. Germline CDR1 reads LNHNV; CDR2 reads YYDKDF (reference sequence). There are 14 residues in the CDR3. TCRdb keeps only in-frame clones here, not all; method: immunoSEQ multiplex PCR. The sample has about 81,000 clones; 80% to 90% are singletons. Sequencing used peripheral blood, obtained 28 days after the second AZD1222 dose. This rearrangement joins TRBV15 to TRBJ2-5; 8 bases line up with TRBD1. This sequence originates from an adult who received the AZD1222 COVID-19 vaccine. CDR3 sequence: CATSDDRGQETQYF. The CDR3 nucleotides read TGTGCCACCAGCGACGACAGGGGTCAGGAGACCCAGTACTTC.